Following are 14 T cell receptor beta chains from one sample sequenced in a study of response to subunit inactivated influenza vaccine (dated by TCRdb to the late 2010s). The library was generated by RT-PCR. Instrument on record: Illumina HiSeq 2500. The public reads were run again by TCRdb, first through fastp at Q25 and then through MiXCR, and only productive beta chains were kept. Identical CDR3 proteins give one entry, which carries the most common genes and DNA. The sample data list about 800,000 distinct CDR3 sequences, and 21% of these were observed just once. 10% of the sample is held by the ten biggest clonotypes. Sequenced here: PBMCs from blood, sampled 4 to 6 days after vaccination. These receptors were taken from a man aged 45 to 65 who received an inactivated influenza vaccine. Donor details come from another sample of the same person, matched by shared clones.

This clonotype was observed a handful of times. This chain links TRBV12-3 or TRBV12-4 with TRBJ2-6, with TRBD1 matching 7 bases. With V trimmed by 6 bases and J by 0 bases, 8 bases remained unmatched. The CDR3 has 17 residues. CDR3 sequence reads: CASSPSQGLSGANVLTF. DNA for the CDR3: TGTGCCAGCAGCCCCTCACAGGGGCTCTCTGGGGCCAACGTCCTGACTTTC.

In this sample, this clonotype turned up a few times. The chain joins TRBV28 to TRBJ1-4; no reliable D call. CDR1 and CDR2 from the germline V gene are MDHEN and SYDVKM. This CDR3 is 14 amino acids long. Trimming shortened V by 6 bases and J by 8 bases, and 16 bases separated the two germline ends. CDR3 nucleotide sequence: TGTGCCAGCAGAGAAAGCCCATCGAGCGAAAAACTGTTTTTT. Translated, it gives CASRESPSSEKLFF. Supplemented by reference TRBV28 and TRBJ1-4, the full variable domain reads DVKVTQSSRYLVKRTGEKVFLECVQDMDHENMFWYRQDPGLGLRLIYFSYDVKMKEKGDIPEGYSVSREKKERFSLILESASTNQTSMYLCASRESPSSEKLFFGSGTQLSVL.

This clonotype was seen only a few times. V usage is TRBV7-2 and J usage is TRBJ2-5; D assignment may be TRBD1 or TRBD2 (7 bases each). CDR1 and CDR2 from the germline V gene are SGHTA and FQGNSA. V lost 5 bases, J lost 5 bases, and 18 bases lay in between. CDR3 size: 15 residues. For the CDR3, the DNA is TGTGCCAGCAGCCCTCAGACAGGGAGGGGGGAGACCCAGTACTTC. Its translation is CASSPQTGRGETQYF.

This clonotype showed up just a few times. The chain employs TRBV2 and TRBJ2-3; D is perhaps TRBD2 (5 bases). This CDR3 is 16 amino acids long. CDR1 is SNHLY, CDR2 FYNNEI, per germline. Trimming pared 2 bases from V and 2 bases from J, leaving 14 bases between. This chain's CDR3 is CASSEYPADFTDTQYF. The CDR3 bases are TGTGCCAGCAGTGAATATCCAGCGGACTTCACAGATACGCAGTATTTT.

The CDR3 region has the DNA TGTGCCAGCAGTAAGATCCTAGCGGGCCTGGGGAAAGAGCAGTTCTTC. Translating it yields CASSKILAGLGKEQFF. The V call is TRBV6-2 or TRBV6-3, the J call TRBJ2-1, with 8 bases matching TRBD2. The CDR3 is 16 amino acids. V gave up 5 bases and J gave up 10 bases; unmatched junction bases: 16. Germline V gives CDR1 MNHEY, CDR2 SVGEGT.

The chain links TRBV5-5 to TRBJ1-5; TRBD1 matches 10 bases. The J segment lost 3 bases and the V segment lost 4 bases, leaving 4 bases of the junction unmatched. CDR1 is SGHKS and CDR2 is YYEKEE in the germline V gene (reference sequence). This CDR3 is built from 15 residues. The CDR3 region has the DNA TGTGCCAGCAGCGGGGGGACAGGGGTCAATCAGCCCCAGCATTTT. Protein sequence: CASSGGTGVNQPQHF. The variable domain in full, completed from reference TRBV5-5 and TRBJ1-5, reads DAGVTQSPTHLIKTRGQQVTLRCSPISGHKSVSWYQQVLGQGPQFIFQYYEKEERGRGNFPDRFSARQFPNYSSELNVNALLLGDSALYLCASSGGTGVNQPQHFGDGTRLSIL.

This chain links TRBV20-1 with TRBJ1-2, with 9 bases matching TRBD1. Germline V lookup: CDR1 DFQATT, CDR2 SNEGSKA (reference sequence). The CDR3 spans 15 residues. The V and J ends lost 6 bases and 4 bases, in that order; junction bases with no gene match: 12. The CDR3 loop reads CSAPGSQGASYGYTF. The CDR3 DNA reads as TGCAGTGCCCCCGGGTCACAGGGGGCCTCCTATGGCTACACCTTC.

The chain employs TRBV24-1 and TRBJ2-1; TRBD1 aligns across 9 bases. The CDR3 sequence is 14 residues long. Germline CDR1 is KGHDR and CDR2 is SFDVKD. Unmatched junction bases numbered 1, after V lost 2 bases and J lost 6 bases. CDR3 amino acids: CATSDWTGVNEQFF. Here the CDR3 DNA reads TGTGCCACCAGTGATTGGACAGGGGTCAATGAGCAGTTCTTC.

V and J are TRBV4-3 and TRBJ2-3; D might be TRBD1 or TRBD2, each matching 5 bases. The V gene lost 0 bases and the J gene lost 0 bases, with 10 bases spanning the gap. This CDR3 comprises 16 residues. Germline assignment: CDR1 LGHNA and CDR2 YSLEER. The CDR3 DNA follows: TGCGCCAGCAGCCAAGAACCCGGGGACAGCACAGATACGCAGTATTTT. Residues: CASSQEPGDSTDTQYF.

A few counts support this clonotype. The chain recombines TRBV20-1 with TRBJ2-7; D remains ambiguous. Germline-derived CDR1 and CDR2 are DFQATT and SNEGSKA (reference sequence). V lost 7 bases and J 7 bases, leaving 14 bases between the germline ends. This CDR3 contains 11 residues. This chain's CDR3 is CSVVLSPEQYF. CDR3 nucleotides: TGCAGTGTGGTGCTATCCCCTGAGCAGTACTTC.

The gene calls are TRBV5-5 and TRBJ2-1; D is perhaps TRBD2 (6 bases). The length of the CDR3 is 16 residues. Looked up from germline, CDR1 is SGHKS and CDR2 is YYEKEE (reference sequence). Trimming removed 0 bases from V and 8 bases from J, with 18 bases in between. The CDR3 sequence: CASSLGVGSGVDEQFF. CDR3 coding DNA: TGTGCCAGCAGCTTGGGGGTCGGGTCGGGAGTAGATGAGCAGTTCTTC.

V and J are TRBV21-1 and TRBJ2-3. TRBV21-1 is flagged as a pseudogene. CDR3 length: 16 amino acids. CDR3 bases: TGTGCCAGCAGCTTACCTATGAGACCTAAAGGAGATACGCAGTATTTT. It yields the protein CASSLPMRPKGDTQYF.

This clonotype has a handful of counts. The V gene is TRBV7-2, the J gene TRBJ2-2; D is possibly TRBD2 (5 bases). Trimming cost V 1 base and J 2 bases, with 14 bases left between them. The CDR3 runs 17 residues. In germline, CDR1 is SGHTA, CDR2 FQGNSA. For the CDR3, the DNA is TGTGCCAGCAGCTTAGGCGGAGGCGGGTATAACACCGGGGAGCTGTTTTTT. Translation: CASSLGGGGYNTGELFF.

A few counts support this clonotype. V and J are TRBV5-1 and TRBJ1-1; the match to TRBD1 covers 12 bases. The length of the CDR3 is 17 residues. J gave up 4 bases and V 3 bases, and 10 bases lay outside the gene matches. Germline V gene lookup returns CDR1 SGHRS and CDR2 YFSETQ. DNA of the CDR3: TGCGCCAGCAGCTCTACCGGGACAGGGGGCTTCGGCACTGAAGCTTTCTTT. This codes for CASSSTGTGGFGTEAFF.